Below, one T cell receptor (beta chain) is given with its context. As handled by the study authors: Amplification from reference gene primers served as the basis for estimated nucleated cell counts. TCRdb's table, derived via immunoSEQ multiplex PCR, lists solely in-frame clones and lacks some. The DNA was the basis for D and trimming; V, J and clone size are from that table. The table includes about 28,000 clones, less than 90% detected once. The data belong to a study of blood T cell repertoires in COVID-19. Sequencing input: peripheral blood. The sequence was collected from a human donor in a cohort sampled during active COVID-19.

Written as DNA, the CDR3 is TGCGCCAGCAGCCGGGCCGGGGGGGCCACCCTCCACTTT. It encodes CASSRAGGATLHF. The V and J genes are TRBV5-1 and TRBJ1-6, with D possibly TRBD1 on 6 matching bases. This CDR3 contains 13 residues. The germline gives CDR1 SGHRS, CDR2 YFSETQ. V was pared by 4 bases and J by 14 bases, with 16 bases between.